Shown below are 29 T cell receptor beta chains from a single sample sequenced in a study of siplizumab effects on memory and regulatory T cells. Profiling relied on immunoSEQ multiplex PCR, and the TCRdb table lists in-frame clones only, not all of them. The sample has about 120,000 clones, around 93% seen once. Sample: non-Treg CD4+ T cells sorted from blood. Receptors were obtained from a human donor in good health.

This chain uses TRBV7-2 with TRBJ2-5, with a tentative D call TRBD2 (6 bases). Germline assignment: CDR1 SGHTA and CDR2 FQGNSA. CDR3 length: 15 amino acids. V lost 8 bases, J lost 5 bases, and 21 bases lay in between. The CDR3 loop is CASGDWGVGGETQYF. The CDR3 region has the DNA TGTGCCAGCGGGGACTGGGGCGTGGGCGGCGAGACCCAGTACTTC.

The chain carries TRBV5-4 and TRBJ1-2; D is unresolved. This CDR3 is 13 amino acids long. Germline CDR1 SGHNT, CDR2 YYREEE (reference sequence). The V end lost 2 bases, the J end lost 8 bases, and 13 bases lay between the germline ends. CDR3 sequence reads: CASSFEVQGGYTF. DNA of the CDR3: TGTGCCAGCAGCTTCGAGGTTCAAGGCGGCTACACCTTC.

The chain joins TRBV28 to TRBJ2-5, with D hard to call. V dropped 3 bases and J dropped 5 bases, with 19 bases sitting between them. Germline CDR1 reads MDHEN; CDR2 reads SYDVKM. CDR3 length: 16 residues. For the CDR3, the DNA is TGTGCCAGCAGTTTTATGCGCACTTTTGGTCGCGAGACCCAGTACTTC. The encoded protein is CASSFMRTFGRETQYF.

This clone was picked up one time. The V call is TRBV7-3, the J call TRBJ2-5, with D possibly matching TRBD2 (6 bases). CDR3 length: 15 amino acids. CDR1 is SGHTA, CDR2 FQGTGA, per germline. The ends were cut back, 4 bases at V and 1 base at J, with 13 bases in the middle. As DNA, the CDR3 is TGTGCCAGCAGCTCCATCCCGGGGGTCCAAGAGACCCAGTACTTC. It specifies CASSSIPGVQETQYF.

The chain recombines TRBV30 with TRBJ1-4, with unresolved D. Trimming left V 0 bases short and J 5 bases short, with 4 bases between. The germline V gene encodes CDR1 GTSNPN and CDR2 SVGIG (reference sequence). The CDR3 runs to 12 residues. CDR3 DNA sequence: TGTGCCTGGAGTGTTCCCAATGAAAAACTGTTTTTT. This gives the protein CAWSVPNEKLFF.

The gene calls are TRBV27 and TRBJ1-6, with D maybe TRBD1 (5 bases). Germline V gene data show CDR1 as MNHEY and CDR2 as SMNVEV (reference sequence). The CDR3 has 15 residues. Deletions cut 3 bases from V and 6 bases from J, with 12 bases between. The chain's CDR3 is CASSLRRDPNSPLHF. The CDR3, as DNA: TGTGCCAGCAGTTTGAGGCGGGACCCTAATTCACCCCTCCACTTT.

This clone appeared once. This chain joins TRBV2 and TRBJ2-7, with 7 bases lining up with TRBD1. Per the germline V gene, CDR1 is SNHLY and CDR2 is FYNNEI. The CDR3 contains 12 residues. The J segment lost 4 bases and the V segment lost 6 bases, leaving 3 bases of the junction unmatched. CDR3 DNA: TGTGCCAGCAGCGGACAGGTTTACGAGCAGTACTTC. Translating it yields CASSGQVYEQYF.

This rearrangement joins TRBV9 to TRBJ2-3, with D possibly TRBD2 on 6 matching bases. The CDR3 is 14 residues long. Germline values: CDR1 SGDLS, CDR2 YYNGEE. V was shortened by 2 bases and J by 0 bases, with 7 bases between the two germline ends. For the CDR3, the DNA is TGTGCCAGCAGCGTTAGCGGCAGCACAGATACGCAGTATTTT. It is translated as CASSVSGSTDTQYF.

In this sample, this clone turned up once. This chain uses TRBV11-2 with TRBJ2-5, with 8 bases fitting TRBD1. CDR1 and CDR2 (germline): SGHAT, FQNNGV. This CDR3 comprises 13 residues. V was clipped by 1 base and J by 5 bases; unmatched bases: 0. The CDR3 DNA follows: TGTGCCAGCAGCTTAGGGGACAGGGAGACCCAGTACTTC. This sequence encodes CASSLGDRETQYF.

V gene TRBV6-1 combines with J gene TRBJ2-3, with D maybe TRBD2 (5 bases). Trimming took 7 bases from V and 3 from J, leaving 8 bases between them. CDR3 size: 12 residues. Germline CDR1 reads MNHNS; CDR2 reads SASEGT. Written as DNA, the CDR3 is TGTGCCAGCAACGGGGAGACAGATACGCAGTATTTT. Amino acid sequence: CASNGETDTQYF.

This rearrangement joins TRBV10-1 to TRBJ2-1; 8 positions agree with TRBD1. Losses at the gene ends were 3 bases for V and 9 bases for J; bases not matched to a gene: 1. Per germline, CDR1 WNHNN and CDR2 SYGVQD (reference sequence). The CDR3 consists of 12 residues. CDR3 amino acids: CASSDTGGEQFF. The CDR3, as DNA: TGCGCCAGCAGTGATACAGGGGGTGAGCAGTTCTTC.

V and J are TRBV5-1 and TRBJ2-5; D may be TRBD1 (5 bases). Germline CDR1 reads SGHRS; CDR2 reads YFSETQ. The V gene lost 2 bases and the J gene lost 2 bases, with 10 bases spanning the gap. CDR3 size: 14 residues. The CDR3 loop reads CASSLIAGQETQYF. The CDR3 DNA sequence: TGCGCCAGCAGCTTAATTGCAGGGCAAGAGACCCAGTACTTC.

The J gene is TRBJ2-5, the V gene TRBV5-6; 7 bases match TRBD1. Germline loops: CDR1 SGHDT, CDR2 YYEEEE. The CDR3 spans 14 residues. V shed 3 bases and J 4 bases; nucleotides not matched to a gene: 6. CDR3 DNA: TGTGCCAGCAGCTCGGGACAGCTCGGAGAGACCCAGTACTTC. It encodes CASSSGQLGETQYF.

The chain has TRBV18 and TRBJ2-7; D gene ambiguous. This CDR3 has 14 residues. CDR1 is KGHSH, CDR2 LQKENI, per germline. The ends were cut back, 3 bases at V and 7 bases at J, with 16 bases in the middle. The CDR3 loop reads CASSPPNEGREQYF. The CDR3 DNA reads as TGTGCCAGCTCACCCCCCAACGAAGGAAGGGAGCAGTACTTC.

The chain links TRBV29-1 to TRBJ2-3; D is undetermined. CDR1 is SQVTM, CDR2 ANQGSEA, per germline. Deletions cut 3 bases from V and 6 bases from J, with 7 bases between. The CDR3 consists of 11 residues. This CDR3 is CSVDRSDTQYF. In DNA form, the CDR3 reads TGCAGCGTTGACAGGTCCGATACGCAGTATTTT.

The genes are TRBV9 and TRBJ2-1, with D possibly being TRBD1 or TRBD2 (6 bases each). The CDR3 is 16 amino acids. Looked up from germline, CDR1 is SGDLS and CDR2 is YYNGEE. The ends were cut back, 4 bases at V and 1 base at J, with 15 bases in the middle. CDR3 loop: CASSPRGGNSYNEQFF. The CDR3 coding sequence is TGTGCCAGCAGCCCGCGAGGGGGGAATTCCTACAATGAGCAGTTCTTC.

This clone came up a few times. This chain joins TRBV7-3 and TRBJ1-1; D call uncertain. The CDR3 spans 13 residues. Germline V gene sequence: CDR1 SGHTA, CDR2 FQGTGA. V gave up 5 bases and J gave up 1 base, with 8 bases separating them. CDR3 in amino acids: CASSAHRNTEAFF. The CDR3 region has the DNA TGTGCCAGCAGCGCCCACAGGAACACTGAAGCTTTCTTT.

With regard to this clone: Germline is not matched at one junction end, which may reflect a read error. The genes are TRBV9 and TRBJ1-5, with 7 bases matching TRBD1. Germline values: CDR1 SGDLS, CDR2 YYNGEE. This CDR3 is 18 amino acids long. CDR3 DNA sequence: TGTGTCAGCCAGGGCCGAGACAGGGTGAATGGTAGCAATCAGCCCCAGCATTTT. Encoded protein: CVSQGRDRVNGSNQPQHF.

The rearrangement links TRBV28 to TRBJ1-2; D perhaps matches TRBD1 (5 bases). The length of the CDR3 is 14 residues. V was trimmed by 8 bases and J by 4 bases, leaving 17 bases between them. Germline CDR1 is MDHEN and CDR2 is SYDVKM. DNA of the CDR3: TGTGCCAGCTGCCTGGAGGGGCGCGGCTATGGCTACACCTTC. It encodes CASCLEGRGYGYTF.

The chain uses TRBV6-1 and TRBJ1-1, with D perhaps TRBD1 (5 bases). V lost 8 bases to trimming and J lost 4 bases, with 17 bases between them. Germline V gene lookup returns CDR1 MNHNS and CDR2 SASEGT. The CDR3 length is 14 residues. The CDR3 region has the DNA TGTGCCAGCCTTACATATGGGGCGCGCACTGAAGCTTTCTTT. Translated: CASLTYGARTEAFF.

The chain uses TRBV19 and TRBJ2-2; D is ambiguous. V lost 7 bases, J lost 3 bases, and 12 bases lay in between. The CDR3 loop spans 14 amino acids. Germline V gene lookup returns CDR1 LNHDA and CDR2 SQIVND (reference sequence). In DNA, the CDR3 is TGTGCCAGTAACGCAGGTATCGACACCGGGGAGCTGTTTTTT. Encoded protein: CASNAGIDTGELFF.

This clone was counted a single time. The V call is TRBV11-2, the J call TRBJ2-7; D is unclear. CDR3 length: 14 residues. The V end was cut by 5 bases, the J end by 3 bases, with 14 bases between. Per germline, CDR1 SGHAT and CDR2 FQNNGV. The CDR3 here is CASSTSRQVYEQYF. DNA for the CDR3: TGTGCCAGCAGCACCTCCAGGCAGGTCTACGAGCAGTACTTC. Looking up the rest from reference TRBV11-2 and TRBJ2-7 gives the full variable domain: EAGVAQSPRYKIIEKRQSVAFWCNPISGHATLYWYQQILGQGPKLLIQFQNNGVVDDSQLPKDRFSAERLKGVDSTLKIQPAKLEDSAVYLCASSTSRQVYEQYFGPGTRLTVT.

This chain connects TRBV18 to TRBJ1-5; 10 nucleotides match TRBD1. There are 16 residues in the CDR3. Germline CDR1 reads KGHSH; CDR2 reads LQKENI. Losses at the gene ends were 3 bases for V and 11 bases for J; bases not matched to a gene: 13. CDR3 in amino acids: CASSPYRDRGWYTQHF. CDR3 nucleotides: TGTGCCAGCTCACCCTACCGGGACAGGGGATGGTACACCCAGCATTTT.

This chain links TRBV29-1 with TRBJ2-3; 12 bases map to TRBD1. With 6 bases clipped from V and 8 bases from J, the junction kept 12 bases outside the gene matches. There are 15 residues in the CDR3. Germline loops: CDR1 SQVTM, CDR2 ANQGSEA. In DNA, the CDR3 is TGCAGCGTGACCCCTCGGGACAGGGGGCATGCTACGCAGTATTTT. This translates into CSVTPRDRGHATQYF.

The chain employs TRBV9 and TRBJ1-2, with D possibly matching TRBD1 (6 bases). This CDR3 has 14 amino acids. Germline CDR1 SGDLS, CDR2 YYNGEE. Trimming took off 0 bases at V and 4 bases at J, with 10 bases between the two ends. CDR3 coding DNA: TGTGCCAGCAGCGTAGAGGACAGTCTCTATGGCTACACCTTC. This translates into CASSVEDSLYGYTF.

Comment on this clone: Compared with germline, one end of the junction differs, possibly owing to a read error. The same CDR3 also results from other DNA sequences found in this sample. The V call is TRBV10-2, the J call TRBJ2-7, with D possibly matching TRBD1 (6 bases). Germline lookup yields CDR1 WSHSY and CDR2 SAAADI. The CDR3 covers 13 residues. CDR3: CASSDRTPYEQYF. DNA of the CDR3: TGCGCCAGTAGTGACAGGACCCCCTACGAGCAGTACTTC.

To note about this clone: An end of the junction does not agree with germline; a read error may underlie this. Other DNA sequences in the same sample also yield this CDR3. This chain uses TRBV5-4 with TRBJ1-4; 7 bases align to TRBD1. CDR3 size: 16 residues. From germline, CDR1 is SGHNT and CDR2 YYREEE (reference sequence). The CDR3 DNA follows: TGTGCTAGCAGCTTGGGTGACAGGGCAACTAATGAAAAACTGTTTTTT. Residues: CASSLGDRATNEKLFF.

This clone appeared a single time. This rearrangement joins TRBV18 to TRBJ1-1; tentatively, D is TRBD1 (6 bases). Trimming removed 6 bases from V and 5 bases from J, with 10 bases in between. CDR3 length: 12 amino acids. Germline assignment: CDR1 KGHSH and CDR2 LQKENI. CDR3 protein: CASSKQGTEAFF. CDR3 coding DNA: TGTGCCAGCTCGAAACAGGGTACTGAAGCTTTCTTT.

This chain joins TRBV10-3 and TRBJ2-1, with a weak D call TRBD1 (5 bases). The germline gives CDR1 ENHRY, CDR2 SYGVKD. This CDR3 has 13 amino acids. The V and J ends lost 0 bases and 15 bases respectively, with 15 bases between them. The CDR3 DNA is TGTGCCATCAGTGAGTCGTTAGGGGTAACGCCGTTCTTC. It codes for CAISESLGVTPFF.